What follows are 10 T cell receptor beta chains derived from one specimen sequenced in a study of OX40 agonist ivuxolimab in advanced cancers. Some clones are missing from TCRdb's copy, which holds only in-frame ones; the method was immunoSEQ multiplex PCR. The sample holds 98,000 or so clones; about four fifths are singletons and the top ten take over 1.3%. Sample: CD4+ or CD8+ T cells sorted from blood, taken in a trial of the OX40 agonist ivuxolimab. These TCRs come from an adult with an advanced solid tumor such as melanoma, head and neck, liver or kidney cancer.

The rearrangement joins TRBV18 to TRBJ2-7; D not resolved. The CDR3 is made up of 11 amino acids. Trimming removed 3 bases at V and 3 bases at J, with 3 bases between. Germline CDR1 KGHSH, CDR2 LQKENI. The CDR3 here is CASSPDYEQYF. DNA of the CDR3: TGTGCCAGCTCACCGGACTACGAGCAGTACTTC.

The chain carries TRBV19 and TRBJ1-1; TRBD1 is a possible D gene (5 bases). The CDR3 has 15 amino acids. Trimming removed 3 bases at V and 0 bases at J, with 11 bases between. CDR1 and CDR2 (germline): LNHDA, SQIVND (reference sequence). This chain's CDR3 is CASSIKGTVNTEAFF. DNA for the CDR3: TGTGCCAGTAGTATTAAGGGGACGGTGAACACTGAAGCTTTCTTT.

This clone was recorded only once. V and J are TRBV11-3 and TRBJ2-2; D uncertain. In germline, CDR1 is SGHNT, CDR2 YENEEA. This CDR3 comprises 14 residues. With 1 base removed from V and 8 bases from J, the gap between germline ends came to 11 bases. Here the CDR3 DNA reads TGTGCCAGCAGCTTAGCGTCGGGCGTGGGGGAGCTGTTTTTT. Translation: CASSLASGVGELFF. The complete variable domain, with remaining parts taken from reference TRBV11-3 and TRBJ2-2, reads EAGVVQSPRYKIIEKKQPVAFWCNPISGHNTLYWYLQNLGQGPELLIRYENEEAVDDSQLPKDRFSAERLKGVDSTLKIQPAELGDSAVYLCASSLASGVGELFFGEGSRLTVL.

The chain employs TRBV30 and TRBJ2-4; 9 nucleotides align to TRBD1. J lost 8 bases, V lost 1 base, and 3 bases had no gene match. Germline V gene lookup returns CDR1 GTSNPN and CDR2 SVGIG (reference sequence). The CDR3 spans 13 residues. The chain's CDR3 is CAWSGTGEDIQYF. CDR3 coding DNA: TGTGCCTGGAGTGGGACAGGGGAGGACATTCAGTACTTC.

The V gene is TRBV5-4, the J gene TRBJ2-5; 10 nucleotides align to TRBD1. The CDR3 consists of 16 residues. Per germline, CDR1 SGHNT and CDR2 YYREEE (reference sequence). V trimming: 3 bases; J trimming: 3 bases; junction bases outside the gene matches: 8. The DNA for the CDR3 is TGTGCCAGCAGCTCCGAGCGGGACAGGGGTAAAGAGACCCAGTACTTC. Its protein product is CASSSERDRGKETQYF. The whole variable domain, remainder taken from reference TRBV5-4 and TRBJ2-5, is ETGVTQSPTHLIKTRGQQVTLRCSSQSGHNTVSWYQQALGQGPQFIFQYYREEENGRGNFPPRFSGLQFPNYSSELNVNALELDDSALYLCASSSERDRGKETQYFGPGTRLLVL.

The rearrangement uses TRBV5-1 and TRBJ2-3; possibly TRBD2 for D (5 bases). Germline CDR1 reads SGHRS; CDR2 reads YFSETQ. The CDR3 spans 15 residues. Trimming shortened V by 3 bases and J by 3 bases, and 14 bases separated the two germline ends. The CDR3 nucleotides read TGCGCCAGCAGCTCCCTACGGGATCCAACAGATACGCAGTATTTT. Translating gives CASSSLRDPTDTQYF.

The V and J genes are TRBV12-2 and TRBJ2-7; whether TRBD1, the table's D call, matches the DNA was not checked. TRBV12-2 is described as a pseudogene. The CDR3 has 15 amino acids. CDR3 in amino acids: CASRLTGDEGLRQYF. CDR3 coding DNA: TGTGCAAGTCGCTTAACAGGGGACGAAGGCCTCCGGCAGTACTTC.

This clone was recorded only once. The rearrangement links TRBV9 to TRBJ2-5; TRBD2 agrees at 8 bases. This CDR3 is built from 16 residues. The V gene's germline CDR1 is SGDLS and CDR2 YYNGEE. The V segment lost 4 bases and the J segment 5 bases; nucleotides outside the gene matches: 13. CDR3 sequence: CASSFSGEMGVETQYF. Here the CDR3 DNA reads TGTGCCAGCAGCTTTAGCGGGGAAATGGGCGTGGAGACCCAGTACTTC.

The rearrangement uses TRBV6-6 and TRBJ1-5, with no clear D. The CDR3 sequence is 13 residues long. From germline, CDR1 is MNHNY and CDR2 SVGAGI (reference sequence). Trimming removed 6 bases from V and 4 bases from J, with 10 bases in between. CDR3 DNA sequence: TGTGCCAGCAGCCGCGACGGTAATCAGCCCCAGCATTTT. Translating it yields CASSRDGNQPQHF.

The chain is built from TRBV5-6 and TRBJ1-4, with TRBD1 matching 8 bases. Per germline, CDR1 SGHDT and CDR2 YYEEEE. J lost 8 bases, V lost 4 bases, and 7 bases had no gene match. The CDR3 is 14 amino acids. CDR3 in DNA: TGTGCCAGCAGCAAGGACAGGGTAATCGAAAAACTGTTTTTT. Encoded protein: CASSKDRVIEKLFF.